Detailed here is one T cell receptor beta chain. This sample is drawn from a study of CD8+ T cells in alopecia areata. For the study at large: A 6-month off-drug phase came after tofacitinib, which had lasted 6 to 18 months.

The V gene's germline CDR1 is GTSNPN and CDR2 SVGIG (reference sequence). This CDR3 comprises 13 residues. V dropped 7 bases and J dropped 5; count of bases not matched to a gene: 8. In each case, RNA was isolated and then reverse transcribed into cDNA as the sequencing template. Using immunoSEQ multiplex PCR, the repertoire was profiled, and TCRdb retains in-frame clones only, with some absent. The table lists about 180,000 clones, 65% to 75% of them singletons, with roughly an eighth in the top ten. Sorting of CD4+ and CD8+ T cells was performed on PBMCs. The chain recombines TRBV30 with TRBJ2-7; 10 bases match TRBD2. The sample here was CD8+ T cells sorted from blood, taken at week 0. The source is a human donor with alopecia areata. CDR3 residues: CASKLAGFNEQYF. In nucleotides, the CDR3 is TGTGCCTCGAAACTAGCGGGGTTCAACGAGCAGTACTTC.